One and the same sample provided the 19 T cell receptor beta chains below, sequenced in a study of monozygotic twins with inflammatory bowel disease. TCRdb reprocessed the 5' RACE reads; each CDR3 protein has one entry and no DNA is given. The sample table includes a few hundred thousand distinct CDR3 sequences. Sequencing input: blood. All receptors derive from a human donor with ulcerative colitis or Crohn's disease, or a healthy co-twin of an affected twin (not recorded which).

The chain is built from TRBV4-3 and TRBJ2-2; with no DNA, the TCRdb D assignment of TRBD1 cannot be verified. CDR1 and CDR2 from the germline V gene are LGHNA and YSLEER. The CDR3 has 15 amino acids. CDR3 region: CASSQAYRGPGELFF.

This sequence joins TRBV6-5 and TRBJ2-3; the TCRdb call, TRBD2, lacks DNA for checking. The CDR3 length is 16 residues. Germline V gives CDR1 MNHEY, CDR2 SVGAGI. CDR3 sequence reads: CASSYSGVAGTDTQYF.

CDR3 protein: CSAQPSGPSGGYTF. The V call is TRBV20-1, the J call TRBJ1-2; TCRdb names TRBD1, which stays unverified in the absence of DNA. The CDR3 has 14 amino acids. Germline V gives CDR1 DFQATT, CDR2 SNEGSKA (reference sequence).

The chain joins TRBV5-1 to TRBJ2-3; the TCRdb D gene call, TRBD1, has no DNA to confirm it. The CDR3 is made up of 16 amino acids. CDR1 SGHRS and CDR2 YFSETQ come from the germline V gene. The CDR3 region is CASSLGQPISTDTQYF.

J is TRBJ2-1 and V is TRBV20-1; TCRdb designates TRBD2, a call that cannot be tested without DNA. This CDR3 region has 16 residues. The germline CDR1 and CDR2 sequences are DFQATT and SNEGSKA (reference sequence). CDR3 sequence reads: CSARSVLAGVYNEQFF.

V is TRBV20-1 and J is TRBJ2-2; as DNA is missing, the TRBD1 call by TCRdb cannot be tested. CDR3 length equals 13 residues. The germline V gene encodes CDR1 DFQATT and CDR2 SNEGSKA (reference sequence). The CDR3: CSAREGGVGELFF.

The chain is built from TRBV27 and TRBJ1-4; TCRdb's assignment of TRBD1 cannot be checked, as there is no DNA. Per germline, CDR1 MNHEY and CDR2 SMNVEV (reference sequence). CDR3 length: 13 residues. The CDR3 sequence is CASRPGYDEKLFF.

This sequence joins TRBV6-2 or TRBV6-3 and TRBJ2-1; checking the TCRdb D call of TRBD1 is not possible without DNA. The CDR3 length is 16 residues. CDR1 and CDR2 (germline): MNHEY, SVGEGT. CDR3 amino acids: CASRPGPRASYNEQFF.

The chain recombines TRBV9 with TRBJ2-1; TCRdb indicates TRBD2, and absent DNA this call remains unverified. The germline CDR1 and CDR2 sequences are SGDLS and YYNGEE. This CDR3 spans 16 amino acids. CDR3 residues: CASSVGGLAGASEQFF.

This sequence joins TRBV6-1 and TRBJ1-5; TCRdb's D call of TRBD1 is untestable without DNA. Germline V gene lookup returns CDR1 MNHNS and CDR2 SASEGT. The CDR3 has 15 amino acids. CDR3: CASSPGGLSNQPQHF.

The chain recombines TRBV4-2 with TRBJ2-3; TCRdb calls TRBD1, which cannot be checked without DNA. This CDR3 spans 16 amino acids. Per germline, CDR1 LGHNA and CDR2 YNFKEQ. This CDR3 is CASSQDWDRDADTQYF.

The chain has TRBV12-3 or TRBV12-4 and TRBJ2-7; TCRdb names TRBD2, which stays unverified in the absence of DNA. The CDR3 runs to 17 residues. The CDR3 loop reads CASSPRLAGARLGEQYF.

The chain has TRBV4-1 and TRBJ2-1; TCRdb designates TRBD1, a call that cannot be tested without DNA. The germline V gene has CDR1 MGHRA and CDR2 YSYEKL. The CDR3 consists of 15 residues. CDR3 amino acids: CASSQEETEYNEQFF.

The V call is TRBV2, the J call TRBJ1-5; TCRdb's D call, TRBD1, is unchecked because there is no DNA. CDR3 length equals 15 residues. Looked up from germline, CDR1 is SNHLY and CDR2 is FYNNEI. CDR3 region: CASSVGGHHNQPQHF.

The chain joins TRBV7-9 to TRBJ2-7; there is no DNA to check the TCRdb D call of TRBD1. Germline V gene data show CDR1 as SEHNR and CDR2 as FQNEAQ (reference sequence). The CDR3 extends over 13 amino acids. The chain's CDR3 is CASSPVSGTGITF.

The CDR3 is CASSLAQGALITGELFF. The V and J genes are TRBV7-2 and TRBJ2-2; TCRdb reports TRBD1, a call that lacks DNA to check it against. Germline V CDR1 and CDR2: SGHTA, FQGNSA. The CDR3 is 17 residues long. The whole variable domain, remainder taken from reference TRBV7-2 and TRBJ2-2, is GAGVSQSPSNKVTEKGKDVELRCDPISGHTALYWYRQSLGQGLEFLIYFQGNSAPDKSGLPSDRFSAERTGGSVSTLTIQRTQQEDSAVYLCASSLAQGALITGELFFGEGSRLTVL.

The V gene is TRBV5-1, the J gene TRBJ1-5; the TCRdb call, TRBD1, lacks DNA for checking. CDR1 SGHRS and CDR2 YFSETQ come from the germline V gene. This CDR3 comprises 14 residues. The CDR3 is CASSVRQGGQPQHF.

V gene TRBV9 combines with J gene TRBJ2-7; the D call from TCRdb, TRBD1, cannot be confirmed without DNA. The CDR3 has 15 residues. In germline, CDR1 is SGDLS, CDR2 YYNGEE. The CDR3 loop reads CASSGRDRGSYEQYF.

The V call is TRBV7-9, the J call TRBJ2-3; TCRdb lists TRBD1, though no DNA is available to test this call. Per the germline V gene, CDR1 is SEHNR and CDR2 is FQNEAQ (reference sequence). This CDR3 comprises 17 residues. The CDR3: CASSLVRRGASTDTQYF.